Given below is one TCR beta chain in context. This sample is part of a study of blood T cell repertoires in COVID-19. Study-level background: The United States, Italy and Spain provided the acute and convalescent COVID-19 samples.

TCRdb's table, derived via immunoSEQ multiplex PCR, lists solely in-frame clones and lacks some. The table records 450,000 to 600,000 clones, roughly nine tenths of them present only once. The cohort comprised adults aged about 18 to 100 years residing in approximately 25 US areas. Which cohort a participant joined came from the clinical history participants gave. Before being deemed recovered, Cohort 3 donors had two negative PCRs, clearance, or symptom resolution. V shed 5 bases and J 1 base; nucleotides not matched to a gene: 10. CDR1 and CDR2 from the germline V gene are ENHRY and SYGVKD. CDR3 length: 16 amino acids.

The sample was PBMCs or T cells enriched from blood (not recorded which). V gene TRBV10-3 combines with J gene TRBJ1-2; TRBD1 matches 7 bases. This clonotype originated in a woman younger than 35 who had recovered from COVID-19. CDR3 bases: TGTGCCATCAGTCCCGGGACAGTGTTTAATAACTATGGCTACACCTTC. Protein sequence: CAISPGTVFNNYGYTF.